Listed here are 15 T cell receptor beta chains from one sample, sequenced in a study of blood T cell repertoires in COVID-19. Only in-frame clones appear in the TCRdb table, and some are missing; sequencing was by immunoSEQ multiplex PCR. The table lists fewer than 250,000 clones, 80% to 95% of them singletons. The sequencing input was peripheral blood. The origin of the receptors is a man between 60 and 75 years old with COVID-19, enrolled during active disease.

The chain has TRBV30 and TRBJ1-2; 11 nucleotides align to TRBD1. The CDR3 totals 12 residues. Trimming took 5 bases from V and 7 from J; bases not matched to a gene: 3. Germline CDR1 reads GTSNPN; CDR2 reads SVGIG (reference sequence). CDR3 loop: CAWGQGASGYTF. The CDR3 region has the DNA TGTGCCTGGGGACAGGGGGCGAGTGGCTACACCTTC.

J is TRBJ2-7 and V is TRBV12-5; unclear D gene. The CDR3 is 11 amino acids. Germline V gene lookup returns CDR1 LGHNT and CDR2 FRNRAP. The V end lost 2 bases, the J end lost 7 bases, and 6 bases lay between the germline ends. The CDR3 here is CASGLSREQYF. As DNA, the CDR3 is TGTGCTAGTGGTTTGAGTAGAGAGCAGTACTTC.

The chain couples TRBV18 to TRBJ1-5, with unresolved D. The CDR3 loop spans 13 amino acids. Germline V gene lookup returns CDR1 KGHSH and CDR2 LQKENI. V was trimmed by 5 bases and J by 6 bases, leaving 11 bases between them. The CDR3 bases are TGTGCCAGCTCATCTGGTGGGAGTCAGCCCCAGCATTTT. Residues: CASSSGGSQPQHF.

The V and J genes are TRBV7-2 and TRBJ2-7; TRBD2 matches at 11 bases. Unmatched junction bases numbered 1, after V lost 1 base and J lost 2 bases. The germline V gene encodes CDR1 SGHTA and CDR2 FQGNSA. The CDR3 extends over 15 amino acids. The CDR3 sequence is CASSLGLAGTYEQYF. The CDR3 DNA follows: TGTGCCAGCAGCTTAGGACTAGCGGGGACCTACGAGCAGTACTTC.

This chain joins TRBV18 and TRBJ2-7; 9 positions agree with TRBD1. The CDR3 is 14 residues long. J was trimmed by 7 bases and V by 4 bases; bases with no gene match: 8. The germline CDR1 and CDR2 sequences are KGHSH and LQKENI. CDR3 region: CASSQGQGLGEQYF. CDR3 nucleotides: TGTGCCAGCTCACAAGGACAGGGGCTAGGGGAGCAGTACTTC.

CDR3 bases: TGTGCCAGCAGGGCGGGCAGGGGGCTGAATACGCAGTATTTT. It encodes CASRAGRGLNTQYF. The chain has TRBV28 and TRBJ2-3; TRBD1 matches 8 bases. The V segment lost 6 bases and the J segment 7 bases; nucleotides outside the gene matches: 9. Germline CDR1 and CDR2: MDHEN and SYDVKM. The CDR3 extends over 14 amino acids.

The count of this clone is one. The rearrangement links TRBV5-1 to TRBJ2-3; tentatively, D is TRBD2 (7 bases). Germline CDR1 is SGHRS and CDR2 is YFSETQ. The CDR3 sequence is 15 residues long. V was cut by 4 bases and J by 5 bases, with 17 bases left in between. Written as DNA, the CDR3 is TGCGCCAGCAGCGGGGGGCGGGGGCCCGGAGATACGCAGTATTTT. The encoded protein is CASSGGRGPGDTQYF.

The rearrangement joins TRBV7-8 to TRBJ1-2; the match to TRBD1 covers 7 bases. Trimming cost V 5 bases and J 3 bases; bases outside gene matches: 3. Germline V gene data show CDR1 as SGHVS and CDR2 as FQNEAQ. The CDR3 has 13 amino acids. CDR3 coding DNA: TGTGCCAGCAGCAGGGACAGCTACTATGGCTACACCTTC. Translation gives CASSRDSYYGYTF.

This chain uses TRBV6-5 with TRBJ2-3; 10 bases match TRBD2. The germline CDR1 and CDR2 sequences are MNHEY and SVGAGI. After removal of 8 bases from V and 6 bases from J, the junction contained 8 bases not matched to a gene. This CDR3 has 14 amino acids. CDR3 bases: TGTGCCAGCGGCCCTAGCGGGGGCGGGGATACGCAGTATTTT. Amino acids: CASGPSGGGDTQYF.

The V gene is TRBV5-4, the J gene TRBJ2-2; 13 bases are shared with TRBD2. The germline gives CDR1 SGHNT, CDR2 YYREEE (reference sequence). This CDR3 region has 19 residues. V lost 0 bases, J lost 4 bases, and 9 bases stayed unmatched. In DNA form, the CDR3 reads TGTGCCAGCAGCTTGGCACTAGCGGGAGGGCCAATAGGCACCGGGGAGCTGTTTTTT. It is translated as CASSLALAGGPIGTGELFF.

This chain uses TRBV18 with TRBJ2-5, with TRBD2 as a possible D gene (5 bases). CDR3 size: 13 residues. V was pared by 3 bases and J by 5 bases, with 10 bases between. Germline values: CDR1 KGHSH, CDR2 LQKENI. CDR3 protein: CASSPLSGETQYF. The CDR3 bases are TGTGCCAGCTCACCTCTTTCGGGGGAGACCCAGTACTTC.

A word on this clone: The sample carries other DNA sequences with the same CDR3. The chain joins TRBV18 to TRBJ1-5, with 8 positions matching TRBD1. The CDR3 runs to 15 residues. Germline lookup yields CDR1 KGHSH and CDR2 LQKENI. V shed 3 bases and J 4 bases; nucleotides not matched to a gene: 5. As DNA, the CDR3 is TGTGCCAGCTCACCCCGGACAGGGAGAAATCAGCCCCAGCATTTT. Encoded protein: CASSPRTGRNQPQHF.

The chain is built from TRBV11-2 and TRBJ1-3, with TRBD1 identical over 7 bases. J gave up 0 bases and V 6 bases, and 8 bases lay outside the gene matches. Germline CDR1 reads SGHAT; CDR2 reads FQNNGV. The CDR3 has 16 amino acids. CDR3 loop: CASSLGQSRSGNTIYF. CDR3 DNA: TGTGCCAGCAGTTTGGGACAGTCCCGCTCTGGAAACACCATATATTTT. Combining the CDR3 with reference TRBV11-2 and TRBJ1-3 gives the whole variable domain EAGVAQSPRYKIIEKRQSVAFWCNPISGHATLYWYQQILGQGPKLLIQFQNNGVVDDSQLPKDRFSAERLKGVDSTLKIQPAKLEDSAVYLCASSLGQSRSGNTIYFGEGSWLTVV.

The chain carries TRBV30 and TRBJ1-2; no reliable D call. This CDR3 region has 12 residues. Trimming pared 0 bases from V and 8 bases from J, leaving 10 bases between. CDR1 is GTSNPN, CDR2 SVGIG, per germline (reference sequence). CDR3 in DNA: TGTGCCTGGAGTGTACAGAGTTGGGGCTACACCTTC. It encodes CAWSVQSWGYTF.

V and J are TRBV5-1 and TRBJ2-5; D gene uncertain. V lost 4 bases and J 3 bases, leaving 10 bases between the germline ends. Germline CDR1 SGHRS, CDR2 YFSETQ. The CDR3 runs to 13 residues. CDR3 sequence: CASSRALEETQYF. The CDR3 DNA is TGCGCCAGCAGCCGCGCGCTTGAAGAGACCCAGTACTTC. Full variable domain (missing parts from reference TRBV5-1 and TRBJ2-5): KAGVTQTPRYLIKTRGQQVTLSCSPISGHRSVSWYQQTPGQGLQFLFEYFSETQRNKGNFPGRFSGRQFSNSRSEMNVSTLELGDSALYLCASSRALEETQYFGPGTRLLVL.